The 30 T cell receptor beta chains presented below share a single source sample, sequenced in a study of blood T cells in healthy people across ages (dated by TCRdb to about 2015). The library was produced with 5' RACE. TCRdb shows the sequencer as Illumina HiSeq 2500. A second PCR of about 6 to 12 cycles was run with a J-beta primer mix and a sample-barcoded 5' primer. Through fastp at Q25 and MiXCR, TCRdb rebuilt clones from the public reads, retaining in-frame beta chains. Rows with a matching CDR3 protein are joined into one entry that keeps the most common DNA and genes. For this sample there are about 400,000 distinct CDR3 sequences; more than 45% appear just once. 45% to 60% of the sample is in the top ten clones. The sequenced sample consisted of blood. These receptors came from a man in his fifties or sixties in good health.

The chain combines TRBV6-2 or TRBV6-3 with TRBJ2-5; TRBD1 matches 8 bases. CDR1 and CDR2 (germline): MNHEY, SVGEGT. The CDR3 length is 16 residues. J was trimmed by 4 bases and V by 6 bases; bases with no gene match: 13. The chain's CDR3 is CASSPGWGTGAETQYF. CDR3 DNA sequence: TGTGCCAGCAGCCCCGGCTGGGGGACAGGAGCAGAGACCCAGTACTTC.

This clonotype came up a few times. The rearrangement uses TRBV5-1 and TRBJ2-7; D tentatively reads TRBD1 or TRBD2 (6 bases each). Trimming stripped 2 bases from V and 6 bases from J, with 18 bases between. This CDR3 comprises 15 residues. The germline V gene encodes CDR1 SGHRS and CDR2 YFSETQ. For the CDR3, the DNA is TGCGCCAGCAGCTTAGGGGGAGGAGGGATCGGCGAGCAGTACTTC. It encodes CASSLGGGGIGEQYF.

V usage is TRBV6-5 and J usage is TRBJ2-1, with 7 bases identical to TRBD2. The CDR3 is 14 amino acids. The junction had 8 bases not matched to a gene; V was cut back by 6 bases and J by 6 bases. Germline lookup yields CDR1 MNHEY and CDR2 SVGAGI. CDR3: CASSWTRPGNEQFF. DNA of the CDR3: TGTGCCAGCAGCTGGACTAGACCTGGCAATGAGCAGTTCTTC.

The chain couples TRBV12-3 or TRBV12-4 to TRBJ2-3; 8 bases agree with TRBD2. V shed 5 bases and J 3 bases; nucleotides not matched to a gene: 10. The CDR3 has 16 amino acids. For the CDR3, the DNA is TGTGCCAGCAGTCCTCATAGCGGGGTCGCGACAGATACGCAGTATTTT. The encoded protein is CASSPHSGVATDTQYF.

Only a few counts were recorded for this clonotype. V usage is TRBV7-9 and J usage is TRBJ2-5; unclear D gene. CDR3 size: 17 residues. The germline V gene encodes CDR1 SEHNR and CDR2 FQNEAQ (reference sequence). V was trimmed by 5 bases and J by 2 bases, leaving 21 bases between them. The CDR3 bases are TGTGCCAGCAGCCCCGATCCCCCCAGGCAGCATCAAGAGACCCAGTACTTC. This encodes CASSPDPPRQHQETQYF. The variable domain in full, completed from reference TRBV7-9 and TRBJ2-5, reads DTGVSQNPRHKITKRGQNVTFRCDPISEHNRLYWYRQTLGQGPEFLTYFQNEAQLEKSRLLSDRFSAERPKGSFSTLEIQRTEQGDSAMYLCASSPDPPRQHQETQYFGPGTRLLVL.

J is TRBJ1-6 and V is TRBV6-5; 7 nucleotides line up with TRBD1. The CDR3 is 14 residues long. Germline V gene data show CDR1 as MNHEY and CDR2 as SVGAGI. The V gene end was trimmed by 6 bases and the J gene end by 6 bases; junction bases not matched to a gene: 5. The chain's CDR3 is CASSPGQFNSPLHF. The CDR3 DNA reads as TGTGCCAGCAGCCCGGGACAGTTTAATTCACCCCTCCACTTT.

The chain is built from TRBV12-3 or TRBV12-4 and TRBJ2-1; 7 bases map to TRBD1. The CDR3 length is 11 residues. Unmatched junction bases numbered 8, after V lost 6 bases and J lost 15 bases. This chain's CDR3 is CASSLDRVWFF. CDR3 DNA: TGTGCCAGCAGCCTCGACAGGGTATGGTTCTTC.

This clonotype was seen a few times. This chain links TRBV6-2 or TRBV6-3 with TRBJ2-3; D uncertain. Trimming cost V 7 bases and J 5 bases, with 10 bases left between them. From germline, CDR1 is MNHEY and CDR2 SVGEGT. The CDR3 loop spans 12 amino acids. The CDR3 DNA sequence: TGTGCCAGCACCACTTGGAAAGATACGCAGTATTTT. Residues: CASTTWKDTQYF.

The chain employs TRBV15 and TRBJ1-3; D gene unclear. This CDR3 has 13 residues. Germline values: CDR1 LNHNV, CDR2 YYDKDF (reference sequence). V was clipped by 5 bases and J by 3 bases, with 8 bases between them. In nucleotides, the CDR3 is TGTGCCACCAGCTTCCAACGTGGAAACACCATATATTTT. As protein: CATSFQRGNTIYF.

The gene calls are TRBV7-6 and TRBJ2-1; 9 positions match TRBD1. Trimming cost V 5 bases and J 4 bases; bases outside gene matches: 9. CDR1 is SGHVS, CDR2 FNYEAQ, per germline. The CDR3 runs to 16 residues. The CDR3 nucleotides read TGTGCCAGCAGCCCGACAGGGGGGGTTGGGTACAATGAGCAGTTCTTC. Translating it yields CASSPTGGVGYNEQFF.

The rearrangement uses TRBV3-1 and TRBJ2-5, with a weak D call TRBD2 (6 bases). The end of the DNA is better explained by TRBJ2-7, so the J call may be wrong. There are 15 residues in the CDR3. Germline V lookup: CDR1 LGHDT, CDR2 YNNKEL (reference sequence). The CDR3 region is CASGDLSLGVYEQYF. CDR3 nucleotides: TGTGCCAGCGGGGACTTATCTCTCGGGGTTTACGAGCAGTACTTC.

This clonotype was recorded a few times. The chain carries TRBV20-1 and TRBJ2-7, with D possibly matching TRBD1 (6 bases). This CDR3 comprises 14 residues. The V and J ends lost 5 bases and 0 bases respectively, with 14 bases between them. CDR1 and CDR2 (germline): DFQATT, SNEGSKA (reference sequence). CDR3 in amino acids: CSALPLDSSYEQYF. CDR3 nucleotide sequence: TGCAGTGCTCTCCCCCTGGACAGCTCCTACGAGCAGTACTTC.

The J gene is TRBJ2-3, the V gene TRBV7-2; D gene ambiguous. In germline, CDR1 is SGHTA, CDR2 FQGNSA. This CDR3 has 11 residues. Trimming shortened V by 1 base and J by 10 bases, and 6 bases separated the two germline ends. Here the CDR3 DNA reads TGTGCCAGCAGCTTAGGTCGGCCGCAGTATTTT. This codes for CASSLGRPQYF.

The gene calls are TRBV11-2 and TRBJ1-3; D remains unclear. The CDR3 extends over 12 amino acids. CDR1 is SGHAT and CDR2 is FQNNGV in the germline V gene. Trimming left V 4 bases short and J 5 bases short, with 6 bases between. As DNA, the CDR3 is TGTGCCAGCAGCTCTCTACGAAACACCATATATTTT. Amino acids: CASSSLRNTIYF.

This clonotype was counted a few times. The chain is built from TRBV14 and TRBJ2-5; TRBD2 might be the D (6 bases). Germline V gives CDR1 SGHDN, CDR2 FVKESK. Trimming took off 4 bases at V and 11 bases at J, with 26 bases between the two ends. The CDR3 covers 16 residues. CDR3 sequence (DNA): TGTGCCAGCAGCCCACAGGCGGGATACGCGTACAATGAGCAGTACTTC. Translation: CASSPQAGYAYNEQYF.

This clonotype was recorded at least ten times. This sequence joins TRBV7-2 and TRBJ1-5; D might be TRBD1 (5 bases). The CDR3 is made up of 15 amino acids. Germline lookup yields CDR1 SGHTA and CDR2 FQGNSA. The V end was cut by 5 bases, the J end by 5 bases, with 16 bases between. This chain's CDR3 is CASSPGVGAHQPQHF. The CDR3 DNA reads TGTGCCAGCAGCCCGGGGGTGGGAGCTCATCAGCCCCAGCATTTT. Full variable domain (rest looked up from reference TRBV7-2 and TRBJ1-5): GAGVSQSPSNKVTEKGKDVELRCDPISGHTALYWYRQSLGQGLEFLIYFQGNSAPDKSGLPSDRFSAERTGGSVSTLTIQRTQQEDSAVYLCASSPGVGAHQPQHFGDGTRLSIL.

V gene TRBV6-6 combines with J gene TRBJ2-5; TRBD2 aligns across 12 bases. Germline V gene data show CDR1 as MNHNY and CDR2 as SVGAGI (reference sequence). This CDR3 comprises 17 residues. V dropped 6 bases and J dropped 2; count of bases not matched to a gene: 10. Written as DNA, the CDR3 is TGTGCCAGCAGACTACTAGCGGGAGGAAGATGGCAAGAGACCCAGTACTTC. This encodes CASRLLAGGRWQETQYF.

CDR3 residues: CSAKIAETSTDTQYF. CDR3 nucleotides: TGCAGTGCAAAAATAGCGGAAACGAGCACAGATACGCAGTATTTT. The gene calls are TRBV20-1 and TRBJ2-3, with D possibly matching TRBD2 (6 bases). CDR3 length equals 15 residues. Trimming stripped 6 bases from V and 0 bases from J, with 16 bases between. The germline gives CDR1 DFQATT, CDR2 SNEGSKA (reference sequence).

On this clonotype itself: With a much larger clone just one base away, this may be a read error. The gene calls are TRBV6-5 and TRBJ1-2; 9 bases are shared with TRBD1. Germline CDR1 MNHEY, CDR2 SVGAGI. CDR3 size: 13 residues. In DNA form, the CDR3 reads TGTGCCCGCAGTCCGGGACAGGGTTGTCGCTACACCTTC. Translating it yields CARSPGQGCRYTF.

V is TRBV20-1 and J is TRBJ2-1; no definite D call. CDR3 length: 8 amino acids. CDR1 is DFQATT, CDR2 SNEGSKA, per germline (reference sequence). V was trimmed by 6 bases and J by 9 bases, leaving 3 bases between them. Here the CDR3 reads CSAGEQFF. The CDR3 DNA is TGCAGTGCCGGTGAGCAGTTCTTC.

This chain links TRBV6-1 with TRBJ2-3; 9 bases match TRBD2. Germline CDR1 is MNHNS and CDR2 is SASEGT. The CDR3 is 16 amino acids. Losses at the gene ends were 2 bases for V and 2 bases for J; bases not matched to a gene: 5. CDR3 coding DNA: TGTGCCAGCAGTGAACTGGCGGGGGGGTTCACAGATACGCAGTATTTT. This gives the protein CASSELAGGFTDTQYF.

This clonotype came up a few times. V is TRBV7-2 and J is TRBJ2-3; D is unclear. Trimming shortened V by 5 bases and J by 10 bases, and 10 bases separated the two germline ends. CDR1 is SGHTA, CDR2 FQGNSA, per germline. The CDR3 has 11 amino acids. CDR3 sequence: CASSPGWSQYF. In nucleotides, the CDR3 is TGTGCCAGCAGCCCCGGGTGGTCGCAGTATTTT.

This sequence joins TRBV21-1 and TRBJ2-1; the table gives TRBD2 as D, unverified against the DNA. TRBV21-1 is tagged as a pseudogene. The CDR3 extends over 16 amino acids. The CDR3 DNA sequence: TGTGCCAGCACCTGGCGGACTAGCGGGTACAACAATGAGCAGTTCTTC. Amino acid sequence: CASTWRTSGYNNEQFF.

This clonotype was counted between two and nine times. This sequence joins TRBV11-1 and TRBJ2-3, with D tentatively TRBD2 (6 bases). The germline V gene has CDR1 SGHAT and CDR2 FQDESV (reference sequence). V was trimmed by 8 bases and J by 2 bases, leaving 11 bases between them. This CDR3 has 13 amino acids. The CDR3 loop reads CASEAGTTDTQYF. The CDR3 coding sequence is TGTGCCAGCGAGGCGGGAACCACAGATACGCAGTATTTT.

This clonotype has ten or more counts. The V gene is TRBV7-2, the J gene TRBJ2-7; 7 nucleotides agree with TRBD2. CDR1 and CDR2 from the germline V gene are SGHTA and FQGNSA. This CDR3 contains 13 residues. The ends lost 2 bases at V and 8 bases at J; junction bases unmatched: 6. The CDR3 spells CASSLSASGQQYF. CDR3 DNA: TGTGCCAGCAGCTTATCGGCTAGCGGACAGCAGTACTTC.

The rearrangement joins TRBV6-6 to TRBJ2-3; D is uncertain. The CDR3 runs to 14 residues. Germline V lookup: CDR1 MNHNY, CDR2 SVGAGI (reference sequence). V was clipped by 7 bases and J by 4 bases, with 15 bases between them. The CDR3 DNA is TGTGCCAGCACCGTTTTGGCGCGTGCAGATACGCAGTATTTT. Its protein is CASTVLARADTQYF.

V is TRBV20-1 and J is TRBJ2-7; unclear D gene. The end of the DNA fits TRBJ2-5 better, so the J call may be wrong. Germline CDR1 DFQATT, CDR2 SNEGSKA (reference sequence). The CDR3 consists of 12 residues. In DNA form, the CDR3 reads TGCAGTGCTAGTTATAACCCCGGGACCCAGTACTTC. As protein: CSASYNPGTQYF.

The J gene is TRBJ1-2, the V gene TRBV20-1, with 9 nucleotides matching TRBD1. Trimming took 6 bases from V and 7 from J; bases not matched to a gene: 9. Germline values: CDR1 DFQATT, CDR2 SNEGSKA (reference sequence). CDR3 size: 13 residues. The DNA for the CDR3 is TGCAGTGCGGAATGTACAGGGGGCCTTGGCTACACCTTC. Protein product: CSAECTGGLGYTF.

This clonotype was picked up a small number of times. This rearrangement joins TRBV7-2 to TRBJ2-6; 11 positions match TRBD2. Trimming removed 1 base from V and 2 bases from J; junction bases left unmatched: 7. Germline V gene sequence: CDR1 SGHTA, CDR2 FQGNSA. This CDR3 spans 19 amino acids. CDR3 nucleotides: TGTGCCAGCAGCTTAGGCCGACTAGCGGGAAGGACTGGGGCCAACGTCCTGACTTTC. Protein: CASSLGRLAGRTGANVLTF.

This clonotype appeared a few times. This sequence joins TRBV28 and TRBJ2-3; no firm D call. The V gene's germline CDR1 is MDHEN and CDR2 SYDVKM. CDR3 length: 14 residues. V was pared by 2 bases and J by 4 bases, with 10 bases between. This chain's CDR3 is CASSLGGQPDTQYF. The DNA of the CDR3 is TGTGCCAGCAGTTTAGGCGGCCAGCCAGATACGCAGTATTTT.